This TCR beta chain derives from a study of T cell repertoires in cytomegalovirus infection. Germline values: CDR1 SGHNT, CDR2 YENEEA. The CDR3 is made up of 15 amino acids. Trimming took 4 bases from V and 3 from J; bases not matched to a gene: 6. This clonotype was seen repeatedly, ten times or more. As yet, its antigen is unknown. Study observations and caveats: HLA-C-restricted CMV clonotypes gave the most frequent clonotype in two of eight donors. Pooled public TCR beta family frequency picked out CMV carriers with the relevant HLA.

From the reads, TCRdb called clonotypes with MiXCR, one entry per CDR3 protein. The repertoire holds over 100,000 distinct CDR3 sequences, with roughly 9.1% as singletons. Sequenced: PBMCs, sequenced either directly or after in vitro stimulation (not recorded which). This receptor was identified in a human donor in good health (CMV status not recorded). Some clones in this sample may be carry-over from other donors' samples. V and J are TRBV11-3 and TRBJ2-5; 9 positions match TRBD1. Written as DNA, the CDR3 is TGTGCCAGCAGCTCGTACAGGGGGCTGAAAGAGACCCAGTACTTC. Translation: CASSSYRGLKETQYF. Together with reference TRBV11-3 and TRBJ2-5, the CDR3 gives the full variable domain: EAGVVQSPRYKIIEKKQPVAFWCNPISGHNTLYWYLQNLGQGPELLIRYENEEAVDDSQLPKDRFSAERLKGVDSTLKIQPAELGDSAVYLCASSSYRGLKETQYFGPGTRLLVL.